These 2 T cell receptor beta chains were sequenced from one sample in a study of cytomegalovirus exposure and HLA in healthy donors. It was with 60 Vbeta and 13 Jbeta primers that the PCR ran. TCRdb keeps only in-frame clones here, not all; method: immunoSEQ multiplex PCR. The sample has 150,000 to 200,000 clones, 68% seen once. Sequencing input: PBMCs. These receptors all stem from a woman aged 40-49 years in good health and CMV-seropositive.

This chain joins TRBV7-9 and TRBJ2-1, with D perhaps TRBD2 (5 bases). The germline gives CDR1 SEHNR, CDR2 FQNEAQ (reference sequence). V lost 5 bases, J lost 16 bases, and 18 bases lay in between. The length of the CDR3 is 12 residues. The CDR3 nucleotides are TGTGCCAGCAGCAAAACACGGGGTAGGGAATTCTTC. As protein: CASSKTRGREFF. The entire variable domain, with the rest obtained from reference TRBV7-9 and TRBJ2-1, is as follows: DTGVSQNPRHKITKRGQNVTFRCDPISEHNRLYWYRQTLGQGPEFLTYFQNEAQLEKSRLLSDRFSAERPKGSFSTLEIQRTEQGDSAMYLCASSKTRGREFFGPGTRLTVL.

This rearrangement joins TRBV28 to TRBJ1-6; D remains ambiguous. The germline V and J ends were trimmed by 5 bases and 5 bases, with 13 bases remaining between them. CDR1 and CDR2 from the germline V gene are MDHEN and SYDVKM. This CDR3 contains 15 residues. CDR3 coding DNA: TGTGCCAGCAGTGTAATAACAGTAGATAATTCACCCCTCCACTTT. This sequence encodes CASSVITVDNSPLHF.